One and the same sample provided the 11 T cell receptor beta chains below, sequenced in a study of shared clonotypes between healthy human individuals. Some clones are missing from TCRdb's copy, which holds only in-frame ones; the method was immunoSEQ multiplex PCR. The sample carries roughly 660,000 clones, 90% recorded once. Source material: memory CD8+ T cells from PBMCs. Subset of the sample: CD45RO+ cells pooled with CCR7-negative TemRA cells. The receptors derive from a man aged 18 to 30 in good health. Some clones in this sample may be carry-over from other donors' samples.

J is TRBJ2-5 and V is TRBV7-7, with D maybe TRBD2 (5 bases). The CDR3 runs to 16 residues. CDR1 and CDR2 (germline): SSHAT, FNYEAQ (reference sequence). Trimming took 5 bases from V and 5 from J, leaving 21 bases between them. The CDR3 DNA sequence: TGTGCCAGCAGCCCCCGGGCAGGTGGACTTGTGGAGACCCAGTACTTC. Amino acids: CASSPRAGGLVETQYF.

The chain joins TRBV15 to TRBJ1-4, with D possibly TRBD1 on 6 matching bases. The CDR3 runs to 15 residues. Germline V gene sequence: CDR1 LNHNV, CDR2 YYDKDF (reference sequence). Between the trimmed V and J ends, which lost 6 bases and 1 base, there was a span of 12 bases. CDR3 sequence: CATREGGRTNEKLFF. CDR3 coding DNA: TGTGCCACCAGGGAGGGGGGGCGAACTAATGAAAAACTGTTTTTT. Supplemented by reference TRBV15 and TRBJ1-4, the full variable domain reads DAMVIQNPRYQVTQFGKPVTLSCSQTLNHNVMYWYQQKSSQAPKLLFHYYDKDFNNEADTPDNFQSRRPNTSFCFLDIRSPGLGDTAMYLCATREGGRTNEKLFFGSGTQLSVL.

The chain links TRBV29-1 to TRBJ2-1; 9 nucleotides align to TRBD2. The germline V gene encodes CDR1 SQVTM and CDR2 ANQGSEA. V was pared by 4 bases and J by 2 bases, with 3 bases of the junction left unmatched. The CDR3 length is 14 residues. The DNA for the CDR3 is TGCAGCGTTGGGCGACTAGCGGCCTACAATGAGCAGTTCTTC. Translating it yields CSVGRLAAYNEQFF.

This clone was recorded only once. J is TRBJ1-2 and V is TRBV29-1, with TRBD1 as a possible D gene (6 bases). CDR3 length: 16 residues. Germline loops: CDR1 SQVTM, CDR2 ANQGSEA. With 3 bases removed from V and 3 bases from J, the gap between germline ends came to 20 bases. The CDR3 DNA follows: TGCAGCGTTGAGGTTCCCCAGGGGCGGCGCGACTATGGCTACACCTTC. This codes for CSVEVPQGRRDYGYTF.

The V call is TRBV6-5, the J call TRBJ1-2, with D maybe TRBD1 (6 bases). Deletions cut 0 bases from V and 0 bases from J, with 11 bases between. The CDR3 spans 16 residues. Germline V lookup: CDR1 MNHEY, CDR2 SVGAGI. Here the CDR3 DNA reads TGTGCCAGCAGTTACTCCCTGACAGGAGCTAACTATGGCTACACCTTC. Translated, it gives CASSYSLTGANYGYTF.

This rearrangement joins TRBV18 to TRBJ1-1; 9 nucleotides match TRBD1. The V gene's germline CDR1 is KGHSH and CDR2 LQKENI. V was pared by 1 base and J by 4 bases, with 4 bases of the junction left unmatched. This CDR3 region has 15 residues. CDR3 sequence reads: CASSPRTGAGTEAFF. The CDR3 bases are TGTGCCAGCTCACCACGGACAGGGGCAGGCACTGAAGCTTTCTTT.

The rearrangement uses TRBV5-6 and TRBJ2-7, with D possibly TRBD1 on 5 matching bases. The CDR3 has 15 amino acids. The germline gives CDR1 SGHDT, CDR2 YYEEEE. Trimming took off 0 bases at V and 1 base at J, with 11 bases between the two ends. The CDR3 coding sequence is TGTGCCAGCAGCTTGGCCCAGGGTTGGTCCTACGAGCAGTACTTC. It is translated as CASSLAQGWSYEQYF.

This clone was seen at least ten times. The J gene is TRBJ1-3, the V gene TRBV28; D call uncertain. The CDR3 consists of 13 residues. The germline gives CDR1 MDHEN, CDR2 SYDVKM. DNA of the CDR3: TGTGGGTCTTCCTTATTCTCTGGAAACACCATATATTTT. It codes for CGSSLFSGNTIYF.

V and J are TRBV6-1 and TRBJ2-3; TRBD1 might be the D (7 bases). Trimming took 4 bases from V and 8 from J, leaving 19 bases between them. Germline V gene lookup returns CDR1 MNHNS and CDR2 SASEGT. This CDR3 is built from 15 residues. CDR3 nucleotide sequence: TGTGCCAGCAGTGCCCTCAGGGGGGATTTGGGTACGCAGTATTTT. Translated: CASSALRGDLGTQYF.

The chain links TRBV16 to TRBJ2-2; 9 bases match TRBD1. From germline, CDR1 is KGHSY and CDR2 FQNENV. V gave up 6 bases and J gave up 6 bases; unmatched junction bases: 11. This CDR3 has 16 residues. CDR3 region: CASSQEGRDRAGELFF. The CDR3 nucleotides are TGTGCCAGCAGTCAAGAGGGACGGGACAGGGCCGGGGAGCTGTTTTTT. The full variable domain, completed using reference TRBV16 and TRBJ2-2, is GEEVAQTPKHLVRGEGQKAKLYCAPIKGHSYVFWYQQVLKNEFKFLISFQNENVFDETGMPKERFSAKCLPNSPCSLEIQATKLEDSAVYFCASSQEGRDRAGELFFGEGSRLTVL.

The chain joins TRBV5-4 to TRBJ1-2; D possibly corresponds to TRBD1 (5 bases). Trimming pared 0 bases from V and 4 bases from J, leaving 13 bases between. Germline lookup yields CDR1 SGHNT and CDR2 YYREEE (reference sequence). This CDR3 is built from 15 residues. The CDR3 sequence: CASSLGETVPYGYTF. The CDR3 DNA sequence: TGTGCCAGCAGCTTGGGGGAGACAGTCCCCTATGGCTACACCTTC.